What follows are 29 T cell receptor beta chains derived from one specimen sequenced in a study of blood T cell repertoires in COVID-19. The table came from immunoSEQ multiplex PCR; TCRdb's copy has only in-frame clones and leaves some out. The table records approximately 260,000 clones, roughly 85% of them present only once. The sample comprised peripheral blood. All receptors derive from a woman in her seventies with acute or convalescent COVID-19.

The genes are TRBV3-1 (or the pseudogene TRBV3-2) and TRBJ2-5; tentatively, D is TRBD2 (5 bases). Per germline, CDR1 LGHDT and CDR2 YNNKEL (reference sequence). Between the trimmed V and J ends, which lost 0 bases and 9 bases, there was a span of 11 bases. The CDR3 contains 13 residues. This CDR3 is CASSQDWRNAQYF. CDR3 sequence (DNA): TGTGCCAGCAGCCAAGATTGGAGGAACGCCCAGTACTTC.

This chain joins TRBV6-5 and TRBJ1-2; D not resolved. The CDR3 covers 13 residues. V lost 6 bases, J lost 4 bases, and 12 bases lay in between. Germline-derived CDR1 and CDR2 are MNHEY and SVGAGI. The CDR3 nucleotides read TGTGCCAGCAGACCAGGCCCTTCCTATGGCTACACCTTC. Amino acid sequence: CASRPGPSYGYTF.

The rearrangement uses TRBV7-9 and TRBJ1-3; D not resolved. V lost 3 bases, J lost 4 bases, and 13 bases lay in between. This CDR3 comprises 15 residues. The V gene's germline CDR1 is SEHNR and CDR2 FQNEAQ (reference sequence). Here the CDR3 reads CASSFGLTGGNTIYF. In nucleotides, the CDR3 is TGTGCCAGCAGCTTCGGACTGACGGGAGGAAACACCATATATTTT.

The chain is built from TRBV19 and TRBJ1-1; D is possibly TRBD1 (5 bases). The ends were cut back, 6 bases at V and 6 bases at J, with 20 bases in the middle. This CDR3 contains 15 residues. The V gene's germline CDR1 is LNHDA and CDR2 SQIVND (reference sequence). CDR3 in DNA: TGTGCCAGTAGCCTCACCGATTTGGGGGGGTCTGAAGCTTTCTTT. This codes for CASSLTDLGGSEAFF.

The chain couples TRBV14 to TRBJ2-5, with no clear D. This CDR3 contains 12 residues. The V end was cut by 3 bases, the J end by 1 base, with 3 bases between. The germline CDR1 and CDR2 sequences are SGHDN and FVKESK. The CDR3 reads CASSHLQETQYF. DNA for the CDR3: TGTGCCAGCAGCCACCTCCAAGAGACCCAGTACTTC.

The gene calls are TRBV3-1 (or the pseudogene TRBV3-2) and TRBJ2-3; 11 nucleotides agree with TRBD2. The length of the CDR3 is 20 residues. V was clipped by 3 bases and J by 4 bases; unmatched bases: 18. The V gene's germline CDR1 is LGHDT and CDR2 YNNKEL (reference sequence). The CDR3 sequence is CASSHTSGGAFWLSADTQYF. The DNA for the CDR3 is TGTGCCAGCAGCCACACTAGCGGGGGAGCATTTTGGTTATCTGCAGATACGCAGTATTTT.

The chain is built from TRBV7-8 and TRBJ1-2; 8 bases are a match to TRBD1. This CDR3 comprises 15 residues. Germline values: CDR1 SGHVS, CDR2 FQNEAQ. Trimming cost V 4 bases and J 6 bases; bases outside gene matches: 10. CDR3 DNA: TGTGCCAGCAGCTCGACAGGGGTTCCAGTTAATGGCTACACCTTC. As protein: CASSSTGVPVNGYTF.

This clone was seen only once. The CDR3 loop reads CASRKDRGSSEQYF. CDR3 in DNA: TGTGCCAGTAGGAAAGACAGGGGGAGCTCCGAGCAGTACTTC. V and J are TRBV19 and TRBJ2-7; TRBD1 aligns across 9 bases. V lost 6 bases and J lost 6; bases outside the gene matches: 9. The CDR3 is 14 amino acids. From germline, CDR1 is LNHDA and CDR2 SQIVND (reference sequence).

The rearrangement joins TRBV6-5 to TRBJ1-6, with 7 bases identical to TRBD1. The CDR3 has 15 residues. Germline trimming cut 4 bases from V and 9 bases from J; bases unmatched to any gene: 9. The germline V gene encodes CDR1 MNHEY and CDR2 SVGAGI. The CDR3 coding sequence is TGTGCCAGCAGTTCCGACAGGGTAATAGGTTCACCCCTCCACTTT. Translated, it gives CASSSDRVIGSPLHF.

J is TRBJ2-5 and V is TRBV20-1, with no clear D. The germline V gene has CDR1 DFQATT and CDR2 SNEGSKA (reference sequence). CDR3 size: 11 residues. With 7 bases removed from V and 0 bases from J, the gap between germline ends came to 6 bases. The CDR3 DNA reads TGCAGTGTTGAGTACCAAGAGACCCAGTACTTC. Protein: CSVEYQETQYF.

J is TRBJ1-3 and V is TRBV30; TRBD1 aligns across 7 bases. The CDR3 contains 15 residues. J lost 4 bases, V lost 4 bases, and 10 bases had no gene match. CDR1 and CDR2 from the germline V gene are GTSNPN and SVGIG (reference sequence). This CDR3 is CAWIIPGTAGNTIYF. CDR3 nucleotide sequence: TGTGCCTGGATTATCCCCGGGACAGCCGGAAACACCATATATTTT.

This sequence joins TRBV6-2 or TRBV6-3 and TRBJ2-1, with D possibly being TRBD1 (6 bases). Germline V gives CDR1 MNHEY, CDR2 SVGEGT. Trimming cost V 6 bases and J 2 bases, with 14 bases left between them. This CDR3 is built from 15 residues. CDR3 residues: CASSLLRGTYNEQFF. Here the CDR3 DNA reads TGTGCCAGCAGCCTACTCAGGGGCACCTACAATGAGCAGTTCTTC.

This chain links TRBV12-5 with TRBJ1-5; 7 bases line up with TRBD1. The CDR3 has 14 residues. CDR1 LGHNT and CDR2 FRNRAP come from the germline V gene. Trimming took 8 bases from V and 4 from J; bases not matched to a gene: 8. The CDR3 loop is CASRGPGGNQPQHF. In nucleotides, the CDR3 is TGTGCTAGTAGAGGACCAGGGGGGAATCAGCCCCAGCATTTT. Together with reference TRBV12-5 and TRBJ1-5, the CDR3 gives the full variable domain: DARVTQTPRHKVTEMGQEVTMRCQPILGHNTVFWYRQTMMQGLELLAYFRNRAPLDDSGMPKDRFSAEMPDATLATLKIQPSEPRDSAVYFCASRGPGGNQPQHFGDGTRLSIL.

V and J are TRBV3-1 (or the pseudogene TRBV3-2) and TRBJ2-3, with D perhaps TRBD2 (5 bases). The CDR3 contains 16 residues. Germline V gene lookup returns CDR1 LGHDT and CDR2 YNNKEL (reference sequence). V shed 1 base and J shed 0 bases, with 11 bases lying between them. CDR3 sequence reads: CASSQGKRWSTDTQYF. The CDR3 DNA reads TGTGCCAGCAGCCAAGGGAAGCGGTGGAGCACAGATACGCAGTATTTT.

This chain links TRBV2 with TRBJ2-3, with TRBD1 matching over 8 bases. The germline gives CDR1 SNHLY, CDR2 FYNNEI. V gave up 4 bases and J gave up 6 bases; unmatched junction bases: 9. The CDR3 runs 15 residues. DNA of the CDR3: TGTGCCAGCAGTGTCCCAGGGGGCGGCCCGGATACGCAGTATTTT. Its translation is CASSVPGGGPDTQYF.

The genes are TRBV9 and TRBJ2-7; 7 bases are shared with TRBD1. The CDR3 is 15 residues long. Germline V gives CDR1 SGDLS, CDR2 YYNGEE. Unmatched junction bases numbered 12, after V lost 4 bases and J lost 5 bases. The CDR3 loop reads CASSLTGVGHHEQYF. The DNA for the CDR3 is TGTGCCAGCAGCCTAACAGGGGTAGGACACCACGAGCAGTACTTC.

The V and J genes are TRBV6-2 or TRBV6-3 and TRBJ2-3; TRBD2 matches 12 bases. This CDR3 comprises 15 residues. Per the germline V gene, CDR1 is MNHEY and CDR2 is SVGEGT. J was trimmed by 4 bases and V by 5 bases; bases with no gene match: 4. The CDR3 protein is CASSPLAGGPDTQYF. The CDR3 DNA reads TGTGCCAGCAGTCCACTAGCGGGGGGACCAGATACGCAGTATTTT.

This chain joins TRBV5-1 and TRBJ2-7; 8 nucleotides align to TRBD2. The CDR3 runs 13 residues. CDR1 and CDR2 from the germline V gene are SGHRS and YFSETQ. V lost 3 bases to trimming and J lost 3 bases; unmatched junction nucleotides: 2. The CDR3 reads CASSWGTSYEQYF. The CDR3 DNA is TGCGCCAGCAGCTGGGGGACTAGCTACGAGCAGTACTTC.

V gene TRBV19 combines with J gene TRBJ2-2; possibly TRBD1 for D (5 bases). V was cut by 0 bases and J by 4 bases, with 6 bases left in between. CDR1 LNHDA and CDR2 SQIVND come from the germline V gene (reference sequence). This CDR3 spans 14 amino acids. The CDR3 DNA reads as TGTGCCAGTAGTATAGACAGGGTCACCGGGGAGCTGTTTTTT. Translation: CASSIDRVTGELFF.

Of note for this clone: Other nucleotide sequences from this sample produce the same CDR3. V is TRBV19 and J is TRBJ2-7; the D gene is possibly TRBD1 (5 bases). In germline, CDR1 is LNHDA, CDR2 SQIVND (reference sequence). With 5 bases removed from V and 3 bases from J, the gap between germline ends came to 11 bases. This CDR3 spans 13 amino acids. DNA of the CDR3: TGTGCCAGTAGTTCCGGACACGGCTACGAGCAGTACTTC. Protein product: CASSSGHGYEQYF. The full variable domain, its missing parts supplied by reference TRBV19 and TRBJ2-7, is DGGITQSPKYLFRKEGQNVTLSCEQNLNHDAMYWYRQDPGQGLRLIYYSQIVNDFQKGDIAEGYSVSREKKESFPLTVTSAQKNPTAFYLCASSSGHGYEQYFGPGTRLTVT.

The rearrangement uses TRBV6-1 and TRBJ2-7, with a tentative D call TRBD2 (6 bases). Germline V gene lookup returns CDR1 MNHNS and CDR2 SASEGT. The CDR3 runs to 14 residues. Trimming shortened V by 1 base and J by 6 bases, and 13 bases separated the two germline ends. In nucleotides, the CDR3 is TGTGCCAGCAGTGAAGTTGGCGGGGCAACCGAGCAGTACTTC. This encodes CASSEVGGATEQYF.

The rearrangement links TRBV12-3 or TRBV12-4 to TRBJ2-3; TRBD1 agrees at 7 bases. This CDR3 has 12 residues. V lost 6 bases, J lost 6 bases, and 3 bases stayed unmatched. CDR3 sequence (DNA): TGTGCCAGCAGGCAACAGGGGGATACGCAGTATTTT. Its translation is CASRQQGDTQYF.

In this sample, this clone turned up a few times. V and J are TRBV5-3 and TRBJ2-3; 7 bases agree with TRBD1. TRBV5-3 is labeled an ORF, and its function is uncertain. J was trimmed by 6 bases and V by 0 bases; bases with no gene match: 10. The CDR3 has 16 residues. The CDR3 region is CARSLARQGQADTQYF. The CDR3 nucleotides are TGTGCCAGAAGCTTGGCACGACAGGGCCAGGCCGATACGCAGTATTTT.

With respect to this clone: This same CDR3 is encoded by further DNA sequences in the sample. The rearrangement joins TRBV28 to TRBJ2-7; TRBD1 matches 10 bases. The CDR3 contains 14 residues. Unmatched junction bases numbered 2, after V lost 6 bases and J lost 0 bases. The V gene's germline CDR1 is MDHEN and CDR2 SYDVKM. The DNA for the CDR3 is TGTGCCAGCAGGAGACAGGGGGCCTCCTACGAGCAGTACTTC. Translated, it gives CASRRQGASYEQYF.

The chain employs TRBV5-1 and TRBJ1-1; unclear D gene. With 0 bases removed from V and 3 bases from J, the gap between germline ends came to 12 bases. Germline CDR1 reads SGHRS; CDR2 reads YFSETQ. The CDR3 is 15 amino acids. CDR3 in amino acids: CASSLGGLADTEAFF. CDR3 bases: TGCGCCAGCAGCTTGGGAGGGTTGGCGGACACTGAAGCTTTCTTT.

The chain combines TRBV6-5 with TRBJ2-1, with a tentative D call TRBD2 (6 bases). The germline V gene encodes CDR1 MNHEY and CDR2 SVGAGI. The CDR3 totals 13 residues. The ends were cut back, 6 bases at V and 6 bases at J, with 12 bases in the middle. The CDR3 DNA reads TGTGCCAGCAGGGCGCTAGCGCGCAATGAGCAGTTCTTC. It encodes CASRALARNEQFF.

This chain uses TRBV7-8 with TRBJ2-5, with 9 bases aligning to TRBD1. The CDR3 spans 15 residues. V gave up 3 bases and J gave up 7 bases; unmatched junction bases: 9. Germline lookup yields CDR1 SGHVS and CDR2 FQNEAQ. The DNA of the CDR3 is TGTGCCAGCAGCTTCCGGGGGACAGGGCTTGGGACCCAGTACTTC. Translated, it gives CASSFRGTGLGTQYF.

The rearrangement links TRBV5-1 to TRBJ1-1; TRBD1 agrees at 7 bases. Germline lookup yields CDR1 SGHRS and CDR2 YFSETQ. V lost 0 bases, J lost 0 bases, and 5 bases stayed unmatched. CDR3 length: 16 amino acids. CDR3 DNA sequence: TGCGCCAGCAGCTTGGGACAGGGAAGGATGAACACTGAAGCTTTCTTT. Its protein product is CASSLGQGRMNTEAFF.

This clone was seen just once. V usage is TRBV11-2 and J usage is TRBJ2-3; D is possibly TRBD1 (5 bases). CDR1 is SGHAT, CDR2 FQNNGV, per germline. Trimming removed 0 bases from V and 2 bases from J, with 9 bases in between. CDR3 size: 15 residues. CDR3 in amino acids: CASSLDQGFTDTQYF. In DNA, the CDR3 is TGTGCCAGCAGCTTAGATCAGGGCTTCACAGATACGCAGTATTTT.